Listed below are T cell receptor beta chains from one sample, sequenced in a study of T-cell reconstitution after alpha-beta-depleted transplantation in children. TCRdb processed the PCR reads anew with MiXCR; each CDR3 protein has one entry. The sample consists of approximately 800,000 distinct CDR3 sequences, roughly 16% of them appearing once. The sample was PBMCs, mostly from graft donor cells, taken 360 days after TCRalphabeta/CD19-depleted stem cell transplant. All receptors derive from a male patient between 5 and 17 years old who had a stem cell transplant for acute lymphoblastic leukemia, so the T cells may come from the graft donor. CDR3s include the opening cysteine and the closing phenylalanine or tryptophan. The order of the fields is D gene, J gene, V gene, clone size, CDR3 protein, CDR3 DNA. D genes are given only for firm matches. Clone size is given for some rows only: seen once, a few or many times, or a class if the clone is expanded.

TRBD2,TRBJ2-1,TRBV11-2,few,CASSLVGLAVSYNEQFF,TGTGCCAGCAGCTTAGTGGGACTAGCGGTCTCCTACAATGAGCAGTTCTTC
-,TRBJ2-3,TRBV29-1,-,CSVEGAASTDTQYF,TGCAGCGTTGAGGGAGCGGCTAGCACAGATACGCAGTATTTT
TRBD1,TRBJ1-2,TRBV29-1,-,CSVRGRSYGYTF,TGCAGCGTTAGGGGGCGAAGCTATGGCTACACCTTC
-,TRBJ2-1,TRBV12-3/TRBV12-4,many,CASSWDDYNEQFF,TGTGCCAGCAGTTGGGATGACTACAATGAGCAGTTCTTC
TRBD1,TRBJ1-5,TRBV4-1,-,CASSRDSIFPSSNQPQHF,TGCGCCAGCAGCCGGGACAGCATCTTCCCCTCTAGCAATCAGCCCCAGCATTTT
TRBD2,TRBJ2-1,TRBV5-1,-,CASSSGSGSPYNEQFF,TGCGCCAGCAGCTCGGGGAGCGGGAGTCCCTACAATGAGCAGTTCTTC
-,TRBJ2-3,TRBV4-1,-,CASSPRVAVRGDTQYF,TGCGCCAGCAGCCCCAGGGTAGCGGTCCGGGGAGATACGCAGTATTTT
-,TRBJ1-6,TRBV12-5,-,CASGGGQGRTRTHNSPLHF,TGTGCTAGTGGTGGCGGACAAGGCCGAACCCGCACACATAATTCACCCCTCCACTTT
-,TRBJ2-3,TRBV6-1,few,CASSGGGAISGADTQYF,TGTGCCAGCAGTGGAGGTGGAGCGATCAGTGGGGCAGATACGCAGTATTTT
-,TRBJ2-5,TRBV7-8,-,CASARTGETQYF,TGTGCCAGCGCGCGAACCGGAGAGACCCAGTACTTC
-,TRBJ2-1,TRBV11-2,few,CASRGMAYEQFF,TGTGCCAGCAGGGGTATGGCTTACGAGCAGTTCTTC
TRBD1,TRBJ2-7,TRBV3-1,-,CASSRGGQGYEQYF,TGTGCCAGCAGCCGCGGGGGACAGGGGTACGAGCAGTACTTC
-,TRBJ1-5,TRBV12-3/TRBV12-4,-,CASSSGGGGGQPQHF,TGTGCCAGCAGTTCGGGAGGTGGTGGAGGGCAGCCCCAGCATTTT
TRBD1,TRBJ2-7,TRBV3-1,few,CASSQTGGVGYEQYF,TGTGCCAGCAGCCAAACAGGGGGAGTGGGCTACGAGCAGTACTTC
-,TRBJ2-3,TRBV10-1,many,CASSESGGVTDTQYF,TGCGCCAGCAGTGAGTCGGGGGGAGTCACAGATACGCAGTATTTT
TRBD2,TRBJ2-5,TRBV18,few,CASSHFRREGQETQYF,TGTGCCAGCTCACACTTTCGGCGGGAGGGCCAGGAGACCCAGTACTTC
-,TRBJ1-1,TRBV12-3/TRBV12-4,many,CASSLRLGDTEAFF,TGTGCCAGCAGTTTAAGATTAGGGGACACTGAAGCTTTCTTT
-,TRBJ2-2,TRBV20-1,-,CSPGPSNTGELFF,TGCAGCCCGGGACCCTCGAACACCGGGGAGCTGTTTTTT
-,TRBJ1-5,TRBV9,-,CASSSRWETDQPQHF,TGTGCCAGCAGCTCCAGATGGGAGACTGATCAGCCCCAGCATTTT
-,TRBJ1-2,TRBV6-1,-,CASSEVMGYNGYTF,TGTGCCAGCAGTGAAGTTATGGGGTATAATGGCTACACCTTC
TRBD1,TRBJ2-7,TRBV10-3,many,CAISRTGGYEQYF,TGTGCCATCAGTAGGACAGGGGGCTACGAGCAGTACTTC
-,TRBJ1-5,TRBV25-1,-,CASSEARVRDNQPQHF,TGTGCCAGCAGTGAAGCCCGGGTGAGAGACAATCAGCCCCAGCATTTT
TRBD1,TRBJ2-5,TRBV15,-,CATETGGAEETQYF,TGTGCCACTGAAACAGGGGGCGCGGAAGAGACCCAGTACTTC
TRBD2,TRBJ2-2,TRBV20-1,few,CSAAGANTGELFF,TGCAGTGCCGCGGGAGCGAACACCGGGGAGCTGTTTTTT
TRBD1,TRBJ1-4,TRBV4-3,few,CASSQDGAQGGEKLFF,TGCGCCAGCAGCCAAGACGGCGCCCAGGGGGGCGAAAAACTGTTTTTT
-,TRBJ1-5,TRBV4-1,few,CASSHPSVGKWSGNQPQHF,TGCGCCAGCAGCCACCCCAGTGTTGGGAAATGGAGCGGCAATCAGCCCCAGCATTTT
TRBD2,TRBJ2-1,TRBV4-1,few,CASSQTGLAGGDYNEQFF,TGCGCCAGCAGCCAAACGGGACTAGCGGGAGGGGACTACAATGAGCAGTTCTTC
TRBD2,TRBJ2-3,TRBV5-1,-,CASSLIGLAGYTDTQYF,TGCGCCAGCAGCTTGATTGGACTAGCGGGCTATACAGATACGCAGTATTTT
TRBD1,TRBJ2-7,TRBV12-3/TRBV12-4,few,CASSKGSQGTYEQYF,TGTGCCAGCAGTAAGGGTTCACAGGGGACCTACGAGCAGTACTTC
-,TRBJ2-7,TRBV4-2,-,CASSHLGLGKEYYEQYF,TGTGCCAGCAGCCACCTGGGACTGGGGAAAGAGTACTACGAGCAGTACTTC
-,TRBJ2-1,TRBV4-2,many,CASSLETGDSSYNEQFF,TGTGCCAGCAGCCTCGAGACTGGAGACAGCTCCTACAATGAGCAGTTCTTC
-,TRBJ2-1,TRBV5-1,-,CASSLASGASVHNEQFF,TGCGCCAGCAGCTTGGCCTCGGGGGCGAGCGTACACAATGAGCAGTTCTTC
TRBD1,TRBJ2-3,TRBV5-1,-,CASSFTTGVSTDTQYF,TGCGCCAGCAGCTTCACTACAGGGGTTAGCACAGATACGCAGTATTTT
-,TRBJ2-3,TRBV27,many,CASSFLGDTQYF,TGCGCCAGCAGCTTTTTGGGGGATACGCAGTATTTT
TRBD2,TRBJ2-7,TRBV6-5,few,CASNWGGSSEQYF,TGTGCCAGCAATTGGGGCGGGAGTAGCGAGCAGTACTTC
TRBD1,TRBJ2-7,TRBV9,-,CASSVHWDRSYEQYF,TGTGCCAGCAGCGTACATTGGGACAGGAGTTACGAGCAGTACTTC
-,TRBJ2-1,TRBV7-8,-,CASSFSGMSSYNEQFF,TGTGCCAGCAGCTTCTCCGGGATGAGCTCCTACAATGAGCAGTTCTTC
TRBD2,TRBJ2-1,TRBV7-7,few,CASSLDQWSGKRNEQFF,TGTGCCAGCAGCTTAGATCAGTGGAGCGGGAAGAGGAATGAGCAGTTCTTC
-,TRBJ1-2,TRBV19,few,CASSIQVDYGYTF,TGTGCCAGTAGTATCCAGGTCGACTATGGCTACACCTTC
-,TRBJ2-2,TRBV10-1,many,CATTRTPNTGELFF,TGCGCCACCACCCGGACGCCGAACACCGGGGAGCTGTTTTTT
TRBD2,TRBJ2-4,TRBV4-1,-,CASSQQERDAWWAKNIQYF,TGCGCCAGCAGCCAACAGGAGCGGGACGCTTGGTGGGCCAAAAACATTCAGTACTTC
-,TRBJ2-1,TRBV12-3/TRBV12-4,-,CASSFGGGVNEQFF,TGTGCCAGCAGTTTTGGTGGCGGGGTCAATGAGCAGTTCTTC
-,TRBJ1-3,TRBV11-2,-,CASSLESPRSSGNTIYF,TGTGCCAGCAGCTTAGAAAGTCCGCGGAGCTCTGGAAACACCATATATTTT
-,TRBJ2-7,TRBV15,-,CATSRDNFAFTTYEQYF,TGTGCCACCAGCAGAGATAATTTCGCATTCACCACCTACGAGCAGTACTTC
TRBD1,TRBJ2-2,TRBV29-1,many,CSVGKRQGGFPNTGELFF,TGCAGCGTTGGGAAGCGACAGGGGGGATTCCCGAACACCGGGGAGCTGTTTTTT